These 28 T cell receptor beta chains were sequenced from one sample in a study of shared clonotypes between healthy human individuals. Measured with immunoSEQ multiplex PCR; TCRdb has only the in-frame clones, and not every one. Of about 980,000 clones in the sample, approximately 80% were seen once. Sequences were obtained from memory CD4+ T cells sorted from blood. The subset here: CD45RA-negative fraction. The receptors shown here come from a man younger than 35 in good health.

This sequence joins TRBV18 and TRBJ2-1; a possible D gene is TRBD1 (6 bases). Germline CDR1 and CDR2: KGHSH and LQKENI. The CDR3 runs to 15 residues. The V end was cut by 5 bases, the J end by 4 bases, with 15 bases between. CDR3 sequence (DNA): TGTGCCAGCTCAACAGGGACGGACACGTACAATGAGCAGTTCTTC. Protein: CASSTGTDTYNEQFF.

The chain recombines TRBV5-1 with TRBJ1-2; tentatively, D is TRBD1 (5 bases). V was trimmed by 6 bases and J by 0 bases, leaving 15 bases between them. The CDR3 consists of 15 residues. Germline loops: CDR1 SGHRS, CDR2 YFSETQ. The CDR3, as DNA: TGCGCCAGCACCCCGGACGGGACCTCTAACTATGGCTACACCTTC. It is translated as CASTPDGTSNYGYTF.

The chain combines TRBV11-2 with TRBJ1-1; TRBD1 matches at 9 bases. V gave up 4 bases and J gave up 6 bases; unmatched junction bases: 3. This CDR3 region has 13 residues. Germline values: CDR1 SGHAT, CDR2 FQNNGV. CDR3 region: CASSSYRGPEAFF. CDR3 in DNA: TGTGCCAGCAGCTCGTACAGGGGGCCTGAAGCTTTCTTT.

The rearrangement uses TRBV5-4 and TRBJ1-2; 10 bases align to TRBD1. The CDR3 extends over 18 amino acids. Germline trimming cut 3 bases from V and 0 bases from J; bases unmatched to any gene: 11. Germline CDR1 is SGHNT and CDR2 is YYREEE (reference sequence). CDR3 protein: CASSSMGQGPHPNYGYTF. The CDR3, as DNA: TGTGCCAGCAGCTCCATGGGACAGGGGCCCCACCCTAACTATGGCTACACCTTC.

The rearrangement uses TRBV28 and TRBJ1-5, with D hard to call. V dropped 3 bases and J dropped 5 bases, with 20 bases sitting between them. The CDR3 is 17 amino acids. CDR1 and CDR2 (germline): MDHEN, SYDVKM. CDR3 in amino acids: CASSFSPQRAGYQPQHF. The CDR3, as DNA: TGTGCCAGCAGTTTTTCCCCCCAACGGGCCGGGTATCAGCCCCAGCATTTT.

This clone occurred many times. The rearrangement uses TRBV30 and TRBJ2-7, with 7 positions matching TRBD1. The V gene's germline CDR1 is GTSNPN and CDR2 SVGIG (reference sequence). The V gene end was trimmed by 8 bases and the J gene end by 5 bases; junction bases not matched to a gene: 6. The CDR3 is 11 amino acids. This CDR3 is CARGTGDEQYF. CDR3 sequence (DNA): TGTGCCCGGGGCACAGGGGACGAGCAGTACTTC.

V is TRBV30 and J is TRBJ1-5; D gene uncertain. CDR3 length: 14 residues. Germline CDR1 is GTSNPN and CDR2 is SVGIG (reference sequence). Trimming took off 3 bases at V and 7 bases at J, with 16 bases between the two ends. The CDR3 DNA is TGTGCCTGGAGCCATAGGGAGTTAGAACAGCCCCAGCATTTT. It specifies CAWSHRELEQPQHF.

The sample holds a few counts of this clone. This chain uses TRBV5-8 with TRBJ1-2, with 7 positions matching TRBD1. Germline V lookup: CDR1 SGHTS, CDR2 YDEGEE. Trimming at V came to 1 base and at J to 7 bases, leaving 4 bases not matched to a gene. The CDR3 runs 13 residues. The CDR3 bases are TGTGCCAGCAGCTTGTCGACAGGGTCTGGCTACACCTTC. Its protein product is CASSLSTGSGYTF.

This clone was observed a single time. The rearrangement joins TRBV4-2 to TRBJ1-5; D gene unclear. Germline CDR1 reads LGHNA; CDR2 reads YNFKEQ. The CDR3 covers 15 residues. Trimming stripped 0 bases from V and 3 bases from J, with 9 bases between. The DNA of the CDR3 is TGTGCCAGCAGCCAAGATCCGGGGAACAATCAGCCCCAGCATTTT. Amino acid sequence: CASSQDPGNNQPQHF.

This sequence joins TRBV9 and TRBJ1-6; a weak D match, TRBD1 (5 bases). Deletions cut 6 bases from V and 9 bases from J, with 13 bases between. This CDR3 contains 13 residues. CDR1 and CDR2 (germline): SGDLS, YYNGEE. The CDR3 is CASTAGRTSPLHF. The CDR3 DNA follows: TGTGCCAGCACGGCAGGGCGAACTTCACCCCTCCACTTT.

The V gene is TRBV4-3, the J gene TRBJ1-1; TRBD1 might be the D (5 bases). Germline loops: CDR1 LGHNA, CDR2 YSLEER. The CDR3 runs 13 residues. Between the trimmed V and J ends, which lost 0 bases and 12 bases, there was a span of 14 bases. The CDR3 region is CASSQEAGQTTFF. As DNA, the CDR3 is TGCGCCAGCAGCCAAGAGGCGGGGCAGACAACTTTCTTT.

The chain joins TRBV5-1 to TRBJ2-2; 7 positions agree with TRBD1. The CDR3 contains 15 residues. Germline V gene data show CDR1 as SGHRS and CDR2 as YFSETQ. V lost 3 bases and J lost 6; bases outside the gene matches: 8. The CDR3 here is CASSSRDSQAGELFF. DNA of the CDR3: TGCGCCAGCAGCTCCCGGGACAGTCAGGCCGGGGAGCTGTTTTTT.

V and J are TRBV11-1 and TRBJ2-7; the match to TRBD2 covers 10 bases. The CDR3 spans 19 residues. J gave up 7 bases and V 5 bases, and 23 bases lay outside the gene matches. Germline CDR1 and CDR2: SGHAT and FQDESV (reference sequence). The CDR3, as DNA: TGTGCCAGCAGCCGTGGAACCGAGCCTGGAGCGGGGGGGCTTCAGGAGCAGTACTTC. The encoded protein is CASSRGTEPGAGGLQEQYF.

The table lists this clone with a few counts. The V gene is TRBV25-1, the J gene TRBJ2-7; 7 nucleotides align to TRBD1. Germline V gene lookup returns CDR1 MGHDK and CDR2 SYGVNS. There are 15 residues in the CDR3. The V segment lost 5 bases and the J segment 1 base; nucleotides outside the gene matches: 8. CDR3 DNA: TGTGCCAGCAGTCCTTTTAACAGGGGATCCTACGAGCAGTACTTC. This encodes CASSPFNRGSYEQYF.

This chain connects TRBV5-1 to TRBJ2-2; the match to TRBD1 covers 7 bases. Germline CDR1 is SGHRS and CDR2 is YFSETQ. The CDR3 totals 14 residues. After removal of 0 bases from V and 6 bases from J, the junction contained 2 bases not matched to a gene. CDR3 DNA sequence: TGCGCCAGCAGCTTGGGGCAGGGGGCCGGGGAGCTGTTTTTT. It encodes CASSLGQGAGELFF.

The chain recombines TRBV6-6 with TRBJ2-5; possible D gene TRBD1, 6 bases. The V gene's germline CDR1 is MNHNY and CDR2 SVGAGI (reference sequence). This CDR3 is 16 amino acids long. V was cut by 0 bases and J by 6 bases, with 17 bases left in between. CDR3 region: CASSYSAGEAKKTQYF. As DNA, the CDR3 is TGTGCCAGCAGTTACTCGGCAGGGGAAGCAAAGAAGACCCAGTACTTC.

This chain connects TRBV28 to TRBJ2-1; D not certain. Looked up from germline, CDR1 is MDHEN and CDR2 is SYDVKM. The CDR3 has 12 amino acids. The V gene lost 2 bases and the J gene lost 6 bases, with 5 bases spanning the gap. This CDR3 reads CASSLKGNEQFF. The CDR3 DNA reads TGTGCCAGCAGTTTAAAGGGCAATGAGCAGTTCTTC. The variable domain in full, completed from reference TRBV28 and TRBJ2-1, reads DVKVTQSSRYLVKRTGEKVFLECVQDMDHENMFWYRQDPGLGLRLIYFSYDVKMKEKGDIPEGYSVSREKKERFSLILESASTNQTSMYLCASSLKGNEQFFGPGTRLTVL.

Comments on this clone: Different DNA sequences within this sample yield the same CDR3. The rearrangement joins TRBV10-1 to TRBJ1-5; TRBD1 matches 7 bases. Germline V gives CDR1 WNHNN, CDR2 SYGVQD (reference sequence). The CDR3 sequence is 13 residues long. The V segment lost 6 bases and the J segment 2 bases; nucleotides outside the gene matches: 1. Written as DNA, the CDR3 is TGCGCCAGCAGCGGACAGGGCAATCAGCCCCAGCATTTT. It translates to CASSGQGNQPQHF.

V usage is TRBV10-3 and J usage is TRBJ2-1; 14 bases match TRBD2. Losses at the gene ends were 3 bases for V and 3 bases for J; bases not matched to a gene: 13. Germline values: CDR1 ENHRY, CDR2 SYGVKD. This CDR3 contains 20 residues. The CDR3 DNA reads TGTGCCATCAGTGACACCCCGGGACTAGCGGGAGTCCGTGACTACAATGAGCAGTTCTTC. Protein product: CAISDTPGLAGVRDYNEQFF.

The CDR3 bases are TGTGCCAGCAGCTTCGGACAGGGACCCTCACCCCTCCACTTT. This translates into CASSFGQGPSPLHF. V is TRBV11-2 and J is TRBJ1-6, with 8 nucleotides matching TRBD1. The CDR3 extends over 14 amino acids. CDR1 and CDR2 (germline): SGHAT, FQNNGV. V lost 3 bases and J lost 10; bases outside the gene matches: 5.

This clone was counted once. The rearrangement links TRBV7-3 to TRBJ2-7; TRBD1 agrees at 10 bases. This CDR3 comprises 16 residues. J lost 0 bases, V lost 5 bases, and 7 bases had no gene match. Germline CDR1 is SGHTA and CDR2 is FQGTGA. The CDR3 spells CASSPRGQGDSYEQYF. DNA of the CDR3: TGTGCCAGCAGCCCCAGAGGACAGGGGGACTCCTACGAGCAGTACTTC.

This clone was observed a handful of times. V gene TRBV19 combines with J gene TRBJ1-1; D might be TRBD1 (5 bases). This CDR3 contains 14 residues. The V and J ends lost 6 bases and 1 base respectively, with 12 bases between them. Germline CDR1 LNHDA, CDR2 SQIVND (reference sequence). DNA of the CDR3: TGTGCCAGTAGATTGGACAAACCGAACACTGAAGCTTTCTTT. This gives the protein CASRLDKPNTEAFF.

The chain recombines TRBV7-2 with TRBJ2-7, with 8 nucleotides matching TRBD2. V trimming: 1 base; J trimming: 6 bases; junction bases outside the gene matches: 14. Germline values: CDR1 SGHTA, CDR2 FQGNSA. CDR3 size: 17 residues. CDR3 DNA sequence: TGTGCCAGCAGCTTAGTGTTGGGTAGCGGGGCCCAAGGCGAGCAGTACTTC. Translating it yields CASSLVLGSGAQGEQYF.

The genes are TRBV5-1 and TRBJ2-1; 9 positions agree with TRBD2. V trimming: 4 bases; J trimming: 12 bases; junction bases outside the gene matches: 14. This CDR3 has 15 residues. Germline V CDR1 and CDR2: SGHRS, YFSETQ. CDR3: CASSPRERGVHRQFF. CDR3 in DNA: TGCGCCAGCAGCCCAAGAGAGCGGGGGGTCCACAGGCAGTTCTTC.

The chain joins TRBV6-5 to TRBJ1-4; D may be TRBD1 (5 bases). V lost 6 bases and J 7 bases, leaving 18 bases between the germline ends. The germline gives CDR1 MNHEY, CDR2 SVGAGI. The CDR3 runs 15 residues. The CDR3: CASSPRGVLGEKLFF. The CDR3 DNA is TGTGCCAGCAGCCCTCGGGGCGTTTTGGGTGAAAAACTGTTTTTT.

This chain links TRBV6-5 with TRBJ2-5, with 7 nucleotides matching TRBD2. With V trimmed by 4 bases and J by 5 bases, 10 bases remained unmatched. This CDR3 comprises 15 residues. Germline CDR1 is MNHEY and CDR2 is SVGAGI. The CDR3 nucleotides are TGTGCCAGCAGTTCAACCTGGACTAGTTCGGAGACCCAGTACTTC. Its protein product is CASSSTWTSSETQYF.

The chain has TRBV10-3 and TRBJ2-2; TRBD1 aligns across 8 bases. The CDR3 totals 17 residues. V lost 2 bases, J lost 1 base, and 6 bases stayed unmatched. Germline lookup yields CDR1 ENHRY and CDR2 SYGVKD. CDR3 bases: TGTGCCATCAGTGAGAGACCAGGGGGCTTGAACACCGGGGAGCTGTTTTTT. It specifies CAISERPGGLNTGELFF.

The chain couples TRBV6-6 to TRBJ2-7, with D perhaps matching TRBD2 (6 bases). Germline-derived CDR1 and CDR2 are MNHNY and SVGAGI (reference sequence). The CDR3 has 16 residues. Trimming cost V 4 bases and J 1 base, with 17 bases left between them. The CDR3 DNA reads TGTGCCAGCAGTTCTACGCGAGCGGGCAGTTCCTACGAGCAGTACTTC. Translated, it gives CASSSTRAGSSYEQYF.